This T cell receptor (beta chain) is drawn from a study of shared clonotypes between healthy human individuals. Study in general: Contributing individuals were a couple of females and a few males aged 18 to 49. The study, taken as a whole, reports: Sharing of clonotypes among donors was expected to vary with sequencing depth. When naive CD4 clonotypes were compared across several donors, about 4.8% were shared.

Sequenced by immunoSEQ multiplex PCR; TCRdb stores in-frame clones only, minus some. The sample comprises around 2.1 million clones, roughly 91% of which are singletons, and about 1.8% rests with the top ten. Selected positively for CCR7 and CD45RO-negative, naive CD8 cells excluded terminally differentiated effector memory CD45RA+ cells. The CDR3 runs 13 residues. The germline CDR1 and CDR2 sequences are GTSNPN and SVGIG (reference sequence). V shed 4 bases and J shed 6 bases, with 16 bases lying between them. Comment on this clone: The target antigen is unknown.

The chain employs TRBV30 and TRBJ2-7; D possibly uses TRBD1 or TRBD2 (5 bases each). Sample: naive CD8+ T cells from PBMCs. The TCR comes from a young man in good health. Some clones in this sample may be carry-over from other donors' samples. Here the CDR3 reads CAWISSPRGEQYF. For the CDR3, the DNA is TGTGCCTGGATCAGCTCCCCGAGGGGCGAGCAGTACTTC.